This is a list of T cell receptor beta chains from one sample in a study of blood T cell repertoires in COVID-19. TCRdb keeps only in-frame clones here, not all; method: immunoSEQ multiplex PCR. The sample contains around 300,000 clones, over 75% of which appear only once. The sample taken for sequencing was peripheral blood. The receptors were gathered from a man aged 45-65 years with active or convalescent COVID-19. Both conserved end residues are part of each CDR3. D genes are given only for firm matches. Clone size is stated in some rows and not others, as once, few, many or a class when expanded.

V gene: TRBV3-1/TRBV3-2; D gene: .; clone size: .; J gene: TRBJ2-7; CDR3 DNA: TGTGCCAGCAGCCAAGGAGGGCACTACGAGCAGTACTTC; CDR3 protein: CASSQGGHYEQYF
V gene: TRBV7-3; D gene: .; clone size: .; J gene: TRBJ2-2; CDR3 DNA: TGTGCCAGCGGCCCCCTTTGGCGGGGGGAGCTGTTTTTT; CDR3 protein: CASGPLWRGELFF
V gene: TRBV4-3; D gene: .; clone size: .; J gene: TRBJ2-7; CDR3 DNA: TGCGCCAGCAGCTCCTCAGGGGCACCCTCCTACGAGCAGTACTTC; CDR3 protein: CASSSSGAPSYEQYF
V gene: TRBV28; D gene: TRBD2; clone size: .; J gene: TRBJ2-7; CDR3 DNA: TGTGCCAGCAGTCCTAGCGGGGGCGGCTCCTACGAGCAGTACTTC; CDR3 protein: CASSPSGGGSYEQYF
V gene: TRBV2; D gene: .; clone size: .; J gene: TRBJ2-2; CDR3 DNA: TGTGCCAGCAAACCTGGGGGACATCCGAACACCGGGGAGCTGTTTTTT; CDR3 protein: CASKPGGHPNTGELFF
V gene: TRBV2; D gene: .; clone size: .; J gene: TRBJ2-1; CDR3 DNA: TGTGCCAGCAGTGTCCAGGGGATCAATGAGCAGTTCTTC; CDR3 protein: CASSVQGINEQFF
V gene: TRBV2; D gene: TRBD1; clone size: .; J gene: TRBJ2-7; CDR3 DNA: TGTGCCAGCAGTGTTGACAGGGGGAACAACGAGCAGTACTTC; CDR3 protein: CASSVDRGNNEQYF
V gene: TRBV5-1; D gene: .; clone size: .; J gene: TRBJ1-6; CDR3 DNA: TGCGCCAGCAGCTTGGCAACGGCCTATAATTCACCCCTCCACTTT; CDR3 protein: CASSLATAYNSPLHF
V gene: TRBV5-1; D gene: .; clone size: .; J gene: TRBJ1-2; CDR3 DNA: TGCGCCAGCAGCTTGGGGGTAGCCAACTATGGCTACACCTTC; CDR3 protein: CASSLGVANYGYTF
V gene: TRBV7-2; D gene: .; clone size: .; J gene: TRBJ2-5; CDR3 DNA: TGTGCCAGCAGCCGTGGGGCGGGGCAAGAGACCCAGTACTTC; CDR3 protein: CASSRGAGQETQYF
V gene: TRBV19; D gene: .; clone size: .; J gene: TRBJ1-1; CDR3 DNA: TGTGCCAGTAGTATTTCTGGGGGGAAGACGTATACTGAAGCTTTCTTT; CDR3 protein: CASSISGGKTYTEAFF
V gene: TRBV27; D gene: .; clone size: .; J gene: TRBJ1-5; CDR3 DNA: TGTGCCAGCAGTTTAGGGGAGGACAATCAGCCCCAGCATTTT; CDR3 protein: CASSLGEDNQPQHF
V gene: TRBV2; D gene: TRBD1; clone size: many; J gene: TRBJ1-6; CDR3 DNA: TGTGCCAGCAGGACGGCGGGACAGGGCGGGAATTCACCCCTCCACTTT; CDR3 protein: CASRTAGQGGNSPLHF
V gene: TRBV5-6; D gene: .; clone size: .; J gene: TRBJ1-1; CDR3 DNA: TGTGCCAGCAGCCCAGATTCCATGAACACTGAAGCTTTCTTT; CDR3 protein: CASSPDSMNTEAFF
V gene: TRBV28; D gene: TRBD1; clone size: .; J gene: TRBJ2-2; CDR3 DNA: TGTGCCAGCAGTCCAGGGGGCGGGTACACCGGGGAGCTGTTTTTT; CDR3 protein: CASSPGGGYTGELFF
V gene: TRBV2; D gene: TRBD1; clone size: .; J gene: TRBJ2-2; CDR3 DNA: TGTGCCAGCAGTGGACAGGGTGGTAACACCGGGGAGCTGTTTTTT; CDR3 protein: CASSGQGGNTGELFF